The 5 T cell receptor beta chains below all came from one sample that was sequenced in a study of blood T cells in healthy people across ages. A second roughly 6 to 12 cycle PCR used barcoded and J-beta primers. TCRdb re-derived calls from the 5' RACE reads in MiXCR, one entry per CDR3 protein. The table lists roughly 1,000,000 distinct CDR3 sequences, 20% to 25% of them singletons. This sample also belongs to another study, concerning T cells of mothers and their children.

Material: blood. The source of these receptors is a girl aged 2-10 years in good health.

The chain carries TRBV4-2 and TRBJ2-5; a weak D match, TRBD2 (5 bases). Germline loops: CDR1 LGHNA, CDR2 YNFKEQ. V lost 1 base and J lost 5, with 17 bases in between. The CDR3 is 16 amino acids. The CDR3 loop reads CASSQASRTGSETQYF. The CDR3 coding sequence is TGTGCCAGCAGCCAAGCGTCTCGGACTGGCAGTGAGACCCAGTACTTC.

In its sample, this clonotype was seen once. This chain links TRBV20-1 with TRBJ2-5, with TRBD1 matching 7 bases. The end of the DNA fits TRBJ2-1 better, so the J call may be wrong. CDR3 length: 17 amino acids. CDR1 and CDR2 (germline): DFQATT, SNEGSKA (reference sequence). The CDR3 DNA follows: TGCAGTGCTAGAGATTTCTTACCCCGGGACAGTCCCAATGAGCAGTTCTTC. This encodes CSARDFLPRDSPNEQFF.

This clonotype was picked up a small number of times. The chain is built from TRBV29-1 and TRBJ1-3, with unresolved D. CDR1 and CDR2 (germline): SQVTM, ANQGSEA. The CDR3 is made up of 12 amino acids. The V end was cut by 7 bases, the J end by 8 bases, with 15 bases between. The CDR3 coding sequence is TGCAGCGCTCTCGAACGCCGGGACACCATATATTTT. It yields the protein CSALERRDTIYF. The entire variable domain, with the rest obtained from reference TRBV29-1 and TRBJ1-3, is as follows: SAVISQKPSRDICQRGTSLTIQCQVDSQVTMMFWYRQQPGQSLTLIATANQGSEATYESGFVIDKFPISRPNLTFSTLTVSNMSPEDSSIYLCSALERRDTIYFGEGSWLTVV.

The J gene is TRBJ2-1, the V gene TRBV5-6; D is undetermined. The ends were cut back, 0 bases at V and 14 bases at J, with 12 bases in the middle. Germline-derived CDR1 and CDR2 are SGHDT and YYEEEE. CDR3 length: 12 residues. CDR3: CASSLEPAEEFF. The DNA for the CDR3 is TGTGCCAGCAGCTTGGAACCTGCAGAGGAGTTCTTC.

This clonotype has just a few counts. The V gene is TRBV4-1, the J gene TRBJ1-1, with a weak D call TRBD1 (5 bases). The V gene's germline CDR1 is MGHRA and CDR2 YSYEKL. The V end lost 4 bases, the J end lost 1 base, and 10 bases lay between the germline ends. The CDR3 is 14 amino acids. As DNA, the CDR3 is TGCGCCAGCAGCCGGGGGACGGGGAACACTGAAGCTTTCTTT. Translation gives CASSRGTGNTEAFF.